The source of this TCR beta chain is a study of control samples from healthy donors and cancer patients. The CDR3 totals 13 residues. V dropped 5 bases and J dropped 3; count of bases not matched to a gene: 3. Per germline, CDR1 LNHDA and CDR2 SQIVND (reference sequence). The data were produced by immunoSEQ multiplex PCR, yet TCRdb's version contains in-frame clones alone and is incomplete. The data show roughly 120,000 clones, with 70% to 90% seen just once and 2.3% held by the top ten. This TCR was sampled from a woman in her 70s in good health. The chain links TRBV19 to TRBJ2-7, with TRBD1 matching 8 bases. Sequenced material: blood. The CDR3 loop is CASSLGQGYEQYF. DNA of the CDR3: TGTGCCAGTAGTCTCGGACAGGGCTACGAGCAGTACTTC.